What follows are 18 T cell receptor beta chains derived from one specimen sequenced in a study of immune heterogeneity within non-small cell lung tumors (dated by TCRdb to the late 2010s). The instrument was a HiSeq X Ten. A multiplex PCR system amplified the TCR beta CDR3 region, with a first 10-cycle round using 32 V-gene forward and 13 J-gene reverse primers. TCRdb applied fastp at Q25 and MiXCR to the public reads, then kept only in-frame beta chains. Here each entry gathers all rows of one CDR3 protein and keeps the most common genes and DNA. This sample comprises around 29,000 distinct CDR3 sequences, about 30% of them detected only once. Around 3.9% of the sample goes to the ten largest clones. Genomic DNA extracted from bulk tumor tissue served as TCR template, with around 590 ng gDNA amplified per sample. Multiple biopsies per primary tumor were taken during surgery, spaced as far apart as possible within the tumor mass. Patients in the study cohort, which was described as untreated, were newly diagnosed NSCLC cases going through curative surgery.

The sample comprised lung tumor tissue. These receptors came from a man in his forties with non-small cell lung cancer.

This clonotype was picked up a small number of times. The chain couples TRBV4-3 to TRBJ2-1; 7 positions agree with TRBD2. From germline, CDR1 is LGHNA and CDR2 YSLEER. This CDR3 comprises 15 residues. The junction had 3 bases not matched to a gene; V was cut back by 0 bases and J by 4 bases. The CDR3 nucleotides are TGCGCCAGCAGCCAAGAGGGACTACAATACAATGAGCAGTTCTTC. As protein: CASSQEGLQYNEQFF.

This clonotype was counted a few times. CDR3 nucleotide sequence: TGTGCCAGCAGCTTAGGGGCGAGGGCATTTGCTTTCTTT. Amino acids: CASSLGARAFAFF. The chain is built from TRBV7-9 and TRBJ1-1; D remains unclear. The V gene's germline CDR1 is SEHNR and CDR2 FQNEAQ (reference sequence). V lost 1 base, J lost 11 bases, and 14 bases lay in between. CDR3 length: 13 amino acids.

This clonotype was detected ten times or more. The CDR3 is CASSGGQGPLGGAFF. Written as DNA, the CDR3 is TGTGCCAGTAGTGGGGGACAGGGGCCACTCGGAGGGGCTTTCTTT. The rearrangement links TRBV19 to TRBJ1-1, with TRBD1 matching over 10 bases. The germline gives CDR1 LNHDA, CDR2 SQIVND (reference sequence). Trimming cost V 5 bases and J 11 bases; bases outside gene matches: 14. The CDR3 consists of 15 residues.

Of note for this clonotype: This sequence may be a read error, since a much larger clone differs from it by one base. The chain uses TRBV15 and TRBJ1-1; unclear D gene. There are 13 residues in the CDR3. Germline V lookup: CDR1 LNHNV, CDR2 YYDKDF (reference sequence). CDR3: CATSSRVNTEASF. DNA for the CDR3: TGTGCCACCAGCTCCAGAGTGAACACTGAAGCTTCCTTT.

This clonotype was counted ten times or more. The chain uses TRBV12-3 or TRBV12-4 and TRBJ1-6; D may be TRBD1 (5 bases). With 5 bases removed from V and 11 bases from J, the gap between germline ends came to 19 bases. The CDR3 contains 15 residues. Here the CDR3 reads CASSKQVGGRAPLHF. The CDR3 nucleotides are TGTGCCAGCAGTAAACAGGTTGGGGGACGGGCACCCCTCCACTTT.

V gene TRBV19 combines with J gene TRBJ2-2; TRBD2 matches at 13 bases. J lost 6 bases, V lost 5 bases, and 3 bases had no gene match. The CDR3 contains 15 residues. Per germline, CDR1 LNHDA and CDR2 SQIVND (reference sequence). The CDR3 is CASSSTSGRPGELFF. For the CDR3, the DNA is TGTGCCAGTAGTTCGACTAGCGGGAGGCCCGGGGAGCTGTTTTTT.

There are many counts of this clonotype. The chain couples TRBV27 to TRBJ1-6; D is unclear. This CDR3 is built from 15 residues. Germline V gives CDR1 MNHEY, CDR2 SMNVEV (reference sequence). The germline V and J ends were trimmed by 3 bases and 4 bases, with 10 bases remaining between them. The CDR3 region is CASSFIRGYNSPLHF. Written as DNA, the CDR3 is TGTGCCAGCAGTTTCATTCGGGGTTATAATTCACCCCTCCACTTT.

A note on this clonotype: Possible read error: a much larger clone is one base away. The chain is built from TRBV11-3 and TRBJ2-7, with TRBD1 matching over 7 bases. J gave up 4 bases and V 8 bases, and 8 bases lay outside the gene matches. Germline CDR1 is SGHNT and CDR2 is YENEEA. The CDR3 extends over 13 amino acids. The CDR3 region has the DNA TGTGCCAGCCGACAGGGCAACCTTTACGAGCAGTACTTC. Residues: CASRQGNLYEQYF.

In this sample, this clonotype turned up a few times. A much bigger clone sits one base away, suggesting this may be a read error. The rearrangement links TRBV20-1 to TRBJ2-3; 9 nucleotides align to TRBD2. CDR1 DFQATT and CDR2 SNEGSKA come from the germline V gene (reference sequence). The CDR3 has 15 amino acids. In DNA form, the CDR3 reads TGCAGTGCTAGAGAATTTGCGGGAGGGGCGGATATGCAGTATTTT. As protein: CSAREFAGGADMQYF.

Details on this clonotype: This may stem from a read error, because a much larger clone lies one nucleotide away. CDR3 sequence: CASISDGSYEQYF. The CDR3 region has the DNA TGTGCCAGCATTTCGGACGGATCCTACGAGCAGTACTTC. V is TRBV2 and J is TRBJ2-7; no reliable D call. This CDR3 spans 13 amino acids. Germline-derived CDR1 and CDR2 are SNHLY and FYNNEI. V shed 7 bases and J shed 1 base, with 11 bases lying between them.

To note about this clonotype: Since a much larger clone is just one base distant, this may be a read error. The CDR3 spells CATLQGYGGYTF. The DNA of the CDR3 is TGTGCCACCCTACAGGGGTATGGTGGCTACACCTTC. The J gene is TRBJ1-2, the V gene TRBV15, with 7 bases lining up with TRBD1. Germline V gives CDR1 LNHNV, CDR2 YYDKDF (reference sequence). The junction had 7 bases not matched to a gene; V was cut back by 8 bases and J by 7 bases. This CDR3 is 12 amino acids long.

Turning to this clonotype: A read error may account for a junction end that differs from germline. This chain connects TRBV30 to TRBJ2-7; D is uncertain. Germline values: CDR1 GTSNPN, CDR2 SVGIG (reference sequence). There are 16 residues in the CDR3. The CDR3 sequence: CAWSVTRAGSFYDQYF. In DNA form, the CDR3 reads TGTGCCTGGAGTGTAACCAGAGCTGGATCCTTCTACGATCAGTACTTC.

The table lists this clonotype with a few counts. V usage is TRBV3-2 and J usage is TRBJ2-7; the DNA was not compared with TRBD1, the D call given in the table. TRBV3-2 is annotated as a pseudogene. CDR3 size: 16 residues. The CDR3 nucleotides read TGTGCCAGCAGCCAAGATGGGGCGGGGCTCTCCTACGAGCAGTACTTC. Its translation is CASSQDGAGLSYEQYF.

This clonotype showed up many times. V and J are TRBV20-1 and TRBJ1-1; TRBD1 might be the D (5 bases). V lost 3 bases to trimming and J lost 4 bases, with 6 bases between them. Germline loops: CDR1 DFQATT, CDR2 SNEGSKA (reference sequence). CDR3 length equals 11 residues. CDR3 sequence (DNA): TGCAGTGCTAGGGGGCCCACTGAAGCTTTCTTT. It specifies CSARGPTEAFF.

This clonotype was seen many times. This chain joins TRBV25-1 and TRBJ2-1; TRBD1 aligns across 9 bases. CDR1 is MGHDK and CDR2 is SYGVNS in the germline V gene. V shed 4 bases, J shed 2 bases, and the junction held 3 bases outside the gene matches. There are 15 residues in the CDR3. CDR3 nucleotides: TGTGCCAGCAGTGGTGGGACAGGGACCTACAATGAGCAGTTCTTC. It codes for CASSGGTGTYNEQFF.

As to this clonotype: This may be a read error, as it is one base from a much larger clone. The V call is TRBV7-2, the J call TRBJ2-6; no clear D gene. The CDR3 is made up of 15 amino acids. Germline assignment: CDR1 SGHTA and CDR2 FQGNSA. Here the CDR3 DNA reads TGTGCCAGCAGCTCCTCCATCTCTCGGGCCAACGTCCTGACTTTC. This gives the protein CASSSSISRANVLTF.

This clonotype appeared a few times. The J gene is TRBJ2-1, the V gene TRBV12-3 or TRBV12-4, with 9 bases that match TRBD2. After removal of 6 bases from V and 0 bases from J, the junction contained 9 bases not matched to a gene. This CDR3 is built from 17 residues. CDR3 in DNA: TGTGCCAGCAGCTGGGAGGGTAGCGGGAGCTCCTACAATGAGCAGTTCTTC. Translating it yields CASSWEGSGSSYNEQFF.

This clonotype was picked up many times. V usage is TRBV12-3 or TRBV12-4 and J usage is TRBJ1-5, with unresolved D. The CDR3 spans 13 residues. V lost 3 bases and J lost 4, with 7 bases in between. CDR3 coding DNA: TGTGCCAGCAGTTTGGCCAGAAATCAGCCCCAGCATTTT. Its protein product is CASSLARNQPQHF.